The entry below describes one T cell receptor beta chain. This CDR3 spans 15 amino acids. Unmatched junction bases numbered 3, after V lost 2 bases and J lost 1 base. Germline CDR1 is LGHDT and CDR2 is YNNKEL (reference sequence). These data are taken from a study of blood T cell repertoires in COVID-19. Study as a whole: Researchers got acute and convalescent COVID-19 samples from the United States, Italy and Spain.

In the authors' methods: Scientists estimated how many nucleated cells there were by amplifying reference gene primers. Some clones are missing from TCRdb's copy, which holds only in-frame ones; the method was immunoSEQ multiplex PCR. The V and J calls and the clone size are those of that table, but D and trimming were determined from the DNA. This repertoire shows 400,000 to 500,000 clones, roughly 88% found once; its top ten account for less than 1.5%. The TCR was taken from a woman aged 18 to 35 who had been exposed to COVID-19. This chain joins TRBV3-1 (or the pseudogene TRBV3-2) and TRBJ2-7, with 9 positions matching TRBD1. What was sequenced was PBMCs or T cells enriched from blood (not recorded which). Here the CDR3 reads CASSQNRGRSYEQYF. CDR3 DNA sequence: TGTGCCAGCAGCCAAAACAGGGGGCGATCCTACGAGCAGTACTTC.